The present entry profiles one TCR beta chain with its context. This sample was included in a study of blood T cell repertoires in COVID-19. Study-level information: Sites across the United States, Italy and Spain contributed samples from acute and convalescent COVID-19. T cells, B-cell-depleted T cells, or PBMCs supplied cDNA or gDNA.

The CDR3 has 19 amino acids. Measured with immunoSEQ multiplex PCR; TCRdb has only the in-frame clones, and not every one. In the table there are about 96,000 clones, around three quarters of which are singletons. Source material: peripheral blood. The rearrangement uses TRBV21-1 and TRBJ2-5; the D call of TRBD1 is as the table states it, not checked on the DNA. TRBV21-1 is noted as a pseudogene. The clonotype was recovered from a man between 45 and 60 years old who had recovered from COVID-19. This CDR3 reads CASSKEDRGLPSLRETQYF. The DNA for the CDR3 is TGTGCCAGCAGCAAAGAAGACAGGGGTCTCCCATCCCTCCGGGAGACCCAGTACTTC.